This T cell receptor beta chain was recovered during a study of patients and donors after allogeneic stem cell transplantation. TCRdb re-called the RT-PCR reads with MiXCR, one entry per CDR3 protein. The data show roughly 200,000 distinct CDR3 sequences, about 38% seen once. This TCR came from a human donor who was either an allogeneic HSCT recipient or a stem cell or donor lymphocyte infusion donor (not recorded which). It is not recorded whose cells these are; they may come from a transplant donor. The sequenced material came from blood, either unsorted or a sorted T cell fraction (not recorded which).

CDR3 residues: CASSSFWLAGGKMNEQFF. The CDR3, as DNA: TGCGCCAGCAGCTCCTTTTGGCTAGCGGGGGGCAAAATGAATGAGCAGTTCTTC. The chain joins TRBV5-1 to TRBJ2-1, with TRBD2 matching 11 bases. The V gene's germline CDR1 is SGHRS and CDR2 YFSETQ. V shed 3 bases and J 7 bases; nucleotides not matched to a gene: 15. The CDR3 runs 18 residues.